This TCR beta chain derives from a study of spatial heterogeneity in lung cancer. Study information: Detection consistently yielded more beta chains than alpha chains. The study observed each unique TCR and UMI combination more than ten times on average in raw reads.

As for time point: sample taken at primary tumor resection. Frozen PBMC, nontumor lung or tumor provided whole RNA, which was sequenced unsorted. Samples were obtained from more than 70 donors, all untreated early-stage non-small cell lung cancer patients. Per germline, CDR1 MNHNS and CDR2 SASEGT. V lost 3 bases and J lost 9, with 15 bases in between. The CDR3 contains 14 residues. The library protocol tagged each TCR cDNA with a unique molecular identifier. TCRdb analysed the 5' RACE reads with MiXCR anew, one entry per CDR3 protein. The top ten hold 4.6% of the sample, which has more than 65,000 distinct CDR3 sequences, 10% to 15% seen once. This clonotype was seen a few times.

The sample was PBMCs, taken at surgery. The chain has TRBV6-1 and TRBJ2-1, with D uncertain. This sequence originates from a male donor with early-stage non-small cell lung cancer. CDR3 protein: CASSEGYRSIEQFF. CDR3 nucleotide sequence: TGTGCCAGCAGTGAGGGGTACAGATCTATTGAGCAGTTCTTC.